The entry below gives a single TCR beta chain sequence along with its context. Its antigen is not identified. These data belong to a study of vaccination effects on CD4 cells after COVID-19. The CDR3 is 12 residues long. V lost 5 bases and J lost 8, with 12 bases in between. Germline V lookup: CDR1 MGHDK, CDR2 SYGVNS. Sequencing was preceded by expansion of antigen-specific CD4+ T cells with viral peptide pools in the ViraFEST assay. Cells that had been cultured for approximately ten days were the source of isolated CD4+ T cells. Every participant took two doses of the BNT162b2 or mRNA-1273 vaccine. Each vaccine recipient was nucleocapsid antibody negative and had no prior SARS-CoV-2 infection. The authors replaced half the medium with IL-2 medium on days 3 and 7. The data were produced by immunoSEQ multiplex PCR, yet TCRdb's version contains in-frame clones alone and is incomplete. The table shows about 24,000 clones, with around 70% occurring only once.

General study findings and limits: Late post-vaccination, clones induced by infection and those induced by vaccine underwent marked clonal contraction.

The source of this sequence is a human donor who received a COVID-19 vaccine. The sample consisted of CD4+ T cells from PBMCs cultured with SARS-CoV-2 spike peptides, taken after COVID-19 vaccination. The chain links TRBV25-1 to TRBJ1-2; D unresolved. The CDR3 DNA reads TGTGCCAGCAGTTTCGGGGAGGGCGGCTACACCTTC. This sequence encodes CASSFGEGGYTF.